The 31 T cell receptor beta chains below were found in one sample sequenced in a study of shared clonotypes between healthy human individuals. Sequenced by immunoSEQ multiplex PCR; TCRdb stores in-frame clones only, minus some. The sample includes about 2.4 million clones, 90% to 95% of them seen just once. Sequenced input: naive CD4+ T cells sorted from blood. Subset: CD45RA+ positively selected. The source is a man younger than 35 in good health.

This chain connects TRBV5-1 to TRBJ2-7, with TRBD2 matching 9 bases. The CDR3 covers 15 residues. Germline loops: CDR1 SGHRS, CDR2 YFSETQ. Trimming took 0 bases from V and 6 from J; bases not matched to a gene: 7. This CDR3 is CASSLGSSGVSEQYF. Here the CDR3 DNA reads TGCGCCAGCAGCTTGGGTTCTAGCGGGGTTTCCGAGCAGTACTTC.

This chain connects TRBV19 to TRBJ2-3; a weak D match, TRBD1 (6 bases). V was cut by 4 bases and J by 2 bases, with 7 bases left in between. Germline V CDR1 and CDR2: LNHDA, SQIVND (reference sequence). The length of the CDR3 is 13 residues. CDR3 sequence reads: CASSKGDTDTQYF. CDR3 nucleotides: TGTGCCAGTAGTAAGGGGGACACAGATACGCAGTATTTT.

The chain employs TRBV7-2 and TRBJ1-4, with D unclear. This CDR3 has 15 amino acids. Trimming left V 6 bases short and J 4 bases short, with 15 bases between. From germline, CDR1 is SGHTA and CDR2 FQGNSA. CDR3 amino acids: CASRRGGKINEKLFF. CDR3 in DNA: TGTGCCAGCAGAAGAGGAGGGAAGATTAATGAAAAACTGTTTTTT.

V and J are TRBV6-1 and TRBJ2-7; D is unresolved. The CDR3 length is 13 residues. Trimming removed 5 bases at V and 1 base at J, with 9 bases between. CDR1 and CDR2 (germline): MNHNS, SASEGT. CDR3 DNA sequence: TGTGCCAGCAGTTTTGAAGGGTCCTACGAGCAGTACTTC. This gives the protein CASSFEGSYEQYF.

The CDR3 DNA reads as TGTGCCAGCTCACCACTATCGACTAGCGGGACGGGCCAGGTCAAATACAATGAGCAGTTCTTC. This sequence encodes CASSPLSTSGTGQVKYNEQFF. This sequence joins TRBV18 and TRBJ2-1; 11 bases map to TRBD2. This CDR3 comprises 21 residues. Germline CDR1 KGHSH, CDR2 LQKENI. V dropped 1 base and J dropped 4; count of bases not matched to a gene: 18.

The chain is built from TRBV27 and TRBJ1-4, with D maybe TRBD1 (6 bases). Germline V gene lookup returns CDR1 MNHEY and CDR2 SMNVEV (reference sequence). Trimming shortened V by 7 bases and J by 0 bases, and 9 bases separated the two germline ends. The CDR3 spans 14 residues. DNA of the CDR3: TGTGCCAGCAAATCAGGGGCAACTAATGAAAAACTGTTTTTT. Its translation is CASKSGATNEKLFF.

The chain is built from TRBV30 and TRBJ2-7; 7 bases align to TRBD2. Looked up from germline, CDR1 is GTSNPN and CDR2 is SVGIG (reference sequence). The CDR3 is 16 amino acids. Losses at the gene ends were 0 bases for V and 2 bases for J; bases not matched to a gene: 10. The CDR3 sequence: CAWSVGGMTSPYEQYF. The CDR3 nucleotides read TGTGCCTGGAGTGTGGGGGGGATGACTAGCCCCTACGAGCAGTACTTC.

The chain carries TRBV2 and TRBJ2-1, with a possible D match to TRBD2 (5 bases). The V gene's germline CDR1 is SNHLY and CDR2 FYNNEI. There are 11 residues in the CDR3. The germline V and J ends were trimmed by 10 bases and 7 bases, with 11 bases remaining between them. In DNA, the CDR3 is TGTGCCACCGGACTTGGGAATGAGCAGTTCTTC. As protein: CATGLGNEQFF.

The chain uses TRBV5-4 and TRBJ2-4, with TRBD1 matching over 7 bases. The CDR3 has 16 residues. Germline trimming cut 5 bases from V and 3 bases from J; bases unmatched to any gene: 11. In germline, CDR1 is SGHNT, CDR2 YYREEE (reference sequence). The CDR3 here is CASSRQGVTGKNIQYF. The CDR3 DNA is TGTGCCAGCAGTCGACAGGGAGTCACGGGCAAAAACATTCAGTACTTC.

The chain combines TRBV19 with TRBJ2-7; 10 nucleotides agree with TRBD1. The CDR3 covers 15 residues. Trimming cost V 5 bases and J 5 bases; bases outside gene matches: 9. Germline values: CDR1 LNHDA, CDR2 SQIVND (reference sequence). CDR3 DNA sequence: TGTGCCAGTAGTGCCCGGTGGGACAGGGGCCACGAGCAGTACTTC. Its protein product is CASSARWDRGHEQYF.

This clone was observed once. The CDR3 here is CASSSPPGAGAYEQYF. The CDR3, as DNA: TGTGCCAGCAGTTCCCCTCCTGGGGCGGGGGCCTACGAGCAGTACTTC. The rearrangement links TRBV28 to TRBJ2-7; 7 bases are a match to TRBD2. Germline values: CDR1 MDHEN, CDR2 SYDVKM. This CDR3 spans 16 amino acids. The junction had 11 bases not matched to a gene; V was cut back by 4 bases and J by 2 bases.

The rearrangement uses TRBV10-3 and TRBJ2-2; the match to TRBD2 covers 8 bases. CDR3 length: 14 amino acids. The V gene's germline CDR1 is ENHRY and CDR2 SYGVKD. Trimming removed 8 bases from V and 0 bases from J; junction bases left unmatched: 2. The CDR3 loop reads CAIQGLANTGELFF. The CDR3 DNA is TGTGCCATCCAGGGACTAGCGAACACCGGGGAGCTGTTTTTT.

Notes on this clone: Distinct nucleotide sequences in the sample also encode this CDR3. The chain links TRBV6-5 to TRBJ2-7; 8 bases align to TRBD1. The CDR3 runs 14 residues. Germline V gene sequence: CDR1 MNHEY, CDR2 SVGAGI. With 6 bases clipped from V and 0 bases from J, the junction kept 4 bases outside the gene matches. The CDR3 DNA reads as TGTGCCAGCAGGCGGACAGGGAGCTCCTACGAGCAGTACTTC. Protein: CASRRTGSSYEQYF.

The CDR3 sequence is CTSAAARVEYEKLFF. For the CDR3, the DNA is TGCACCAGCGCCGCCGCGAGGGTTGAATATGAAAAACTGTTTTTT. The chain has TRBV1 and TRBJ1-4. TRBV1 is a listed pseudogene. This CDR3 is 15 amino acids long.

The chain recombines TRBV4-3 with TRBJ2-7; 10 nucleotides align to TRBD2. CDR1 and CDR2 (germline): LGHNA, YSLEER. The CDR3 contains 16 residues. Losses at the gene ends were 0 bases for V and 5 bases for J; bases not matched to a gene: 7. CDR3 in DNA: TGCGCCAGCAGCCAAGACCCTCCTAGCGGGAGACACGAGCAGTACTTC. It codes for CASSQDPPSGRHEQYF.

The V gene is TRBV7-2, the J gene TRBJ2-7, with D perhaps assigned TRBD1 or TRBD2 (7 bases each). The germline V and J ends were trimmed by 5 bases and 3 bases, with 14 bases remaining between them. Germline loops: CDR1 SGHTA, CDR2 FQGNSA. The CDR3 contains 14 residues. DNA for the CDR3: TGTGCCAGCAGCCGGGAGGCAGGGGGCTACGAGCAGTACTTC. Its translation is CASSREAGGYEQYF.

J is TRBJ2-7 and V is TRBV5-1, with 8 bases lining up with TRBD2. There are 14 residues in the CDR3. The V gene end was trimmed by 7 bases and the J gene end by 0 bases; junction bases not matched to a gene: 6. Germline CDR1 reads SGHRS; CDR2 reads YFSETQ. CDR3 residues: CASSGLANSYEQYF. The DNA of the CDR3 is TGCGCCAGCTCTGGACTAGCAAACTCCTACGAGCAGTACTTC. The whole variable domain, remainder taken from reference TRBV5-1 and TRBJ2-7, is KAGVTQTPRYLIKTRGQQVTLSCSPISGHRSVSWYQQTPGQGLQFLFEYFSETQRNKGNFPGRFSGRQFSNSRSEMNVSTLELGDSALYLCASSGLANSYEQYFGPGTRLTVT.

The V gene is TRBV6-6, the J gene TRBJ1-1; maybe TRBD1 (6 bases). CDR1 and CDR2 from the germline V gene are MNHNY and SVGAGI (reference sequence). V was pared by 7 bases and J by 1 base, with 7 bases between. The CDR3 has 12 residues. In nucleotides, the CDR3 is TGTGCCAGCAACAGGGCGAACACTGAAGCTTTCTTT. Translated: CASNRANTEAFF.

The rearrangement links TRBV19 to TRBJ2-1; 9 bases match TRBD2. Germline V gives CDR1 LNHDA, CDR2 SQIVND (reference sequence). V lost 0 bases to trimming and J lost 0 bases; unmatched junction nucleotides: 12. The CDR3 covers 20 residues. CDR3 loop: CASSIDGTSGPRSSYNEQFF. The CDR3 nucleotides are TGTGCCAGTAGTATAGATGGTACTAGCGGGCCGCGCAGCTCCTACAATGAGCAGTTCTTC.

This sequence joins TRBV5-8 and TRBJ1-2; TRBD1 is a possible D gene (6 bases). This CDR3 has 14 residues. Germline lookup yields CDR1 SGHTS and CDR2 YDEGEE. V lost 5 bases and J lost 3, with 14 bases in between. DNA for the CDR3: TGTGCCAGCAGGGTACAGGGTATTTACTATGGCTACACCTTC. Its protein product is CASRVQGIYYGYTF. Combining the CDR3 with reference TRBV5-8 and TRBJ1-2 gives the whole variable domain EAGVTQSPTHLIKTRGQQATLRCSPISGHTSVYWYQQALGLGLQFLLWYDEGEERNRGNFPPRFSGRQFPNYSSELNVNALELEDSALYLCASRVQGIYYGYTFGSGTRLTVV.

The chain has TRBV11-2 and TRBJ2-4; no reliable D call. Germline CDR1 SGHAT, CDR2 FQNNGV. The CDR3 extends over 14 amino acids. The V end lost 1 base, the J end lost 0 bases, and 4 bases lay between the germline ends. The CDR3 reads CASSLAPAKNIQYF. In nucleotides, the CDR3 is TGTGCCAGCAGCTTAGCCCCAGCCAAAAACATTCAGTACTTC.

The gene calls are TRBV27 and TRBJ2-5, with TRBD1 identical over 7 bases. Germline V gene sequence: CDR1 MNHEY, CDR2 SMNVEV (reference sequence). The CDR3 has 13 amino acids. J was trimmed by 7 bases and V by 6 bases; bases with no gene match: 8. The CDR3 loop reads CASSDRAPWTQYF. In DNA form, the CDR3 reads TGTGCCAGCAGCGACAGGGCCCCATGGACCCAGTACTTC.

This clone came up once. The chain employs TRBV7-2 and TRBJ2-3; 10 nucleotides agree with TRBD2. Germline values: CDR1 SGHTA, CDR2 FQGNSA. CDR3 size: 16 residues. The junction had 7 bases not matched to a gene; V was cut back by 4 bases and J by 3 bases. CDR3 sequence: CASSSLAGVRTDTQYF. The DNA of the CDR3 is TGTGCCAGCAGCTCCCTAGCGGGAGTTAGGACAGATACGCAGTATTTT. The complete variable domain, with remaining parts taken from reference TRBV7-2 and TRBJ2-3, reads GAGVSQSPSNKVTEKGKDVELRCDPISGHTALYWYRQSLGQGLEFLIYFQGNSAPDKSGLPSDRFSAERTGGSVSTLTIQRTQQEDSAVYLCASSSLAGVRTDTQYFGPGTRLTVL.

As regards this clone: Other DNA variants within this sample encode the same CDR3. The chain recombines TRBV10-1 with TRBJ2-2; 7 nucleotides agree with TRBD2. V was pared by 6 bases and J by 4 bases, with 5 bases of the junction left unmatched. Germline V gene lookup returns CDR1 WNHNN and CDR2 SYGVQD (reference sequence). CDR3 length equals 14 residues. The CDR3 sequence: CASSVAGATGELFF. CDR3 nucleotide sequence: TGCGCCAGCAGCGTCGCGGGAGCCACCGGGGAGCTGTTTTTT.

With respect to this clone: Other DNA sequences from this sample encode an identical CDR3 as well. CDR3 sequence: CASSPPTPTDTQYF. The CDR3 DNA is TGTGCCAGCTCACCCCCGACTCCCACAGATACGCAGTATTTT. The chain recombines TRBV18 with TRBJ2-3; D ambiguous. The germline CDR1 and CDR2 sequences are KGHSH and LQKENI. V was clipped by 3 bases and J by 2 bases, with 9 bases between them. This CDR3 has 14 residues.

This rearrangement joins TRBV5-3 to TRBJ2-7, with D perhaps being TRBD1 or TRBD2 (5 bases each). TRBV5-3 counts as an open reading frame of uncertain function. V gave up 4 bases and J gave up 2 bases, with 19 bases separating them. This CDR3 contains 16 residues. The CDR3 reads CARSRYPGRKPYEQYF. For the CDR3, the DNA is TGTGCCAGAAGCAGGTACCCGGGACGGAAGCCCTACGAGCAGTACTTC.

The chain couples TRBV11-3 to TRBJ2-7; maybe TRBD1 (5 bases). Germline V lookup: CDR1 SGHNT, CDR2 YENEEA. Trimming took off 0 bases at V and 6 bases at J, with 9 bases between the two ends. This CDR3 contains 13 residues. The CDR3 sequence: CASSLDIRGEQYF. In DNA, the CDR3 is TGTGCCAGCAGCTTAGATATAAGGGGCGAGCAGTACTTC.

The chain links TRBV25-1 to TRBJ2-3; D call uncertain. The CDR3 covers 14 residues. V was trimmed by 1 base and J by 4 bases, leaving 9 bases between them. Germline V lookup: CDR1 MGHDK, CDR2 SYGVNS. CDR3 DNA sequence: TGTGCCAGCAGTGAATTAAGCAGCCCAGATACGCAGTATTTT. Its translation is CASSELSSPDTQYF.

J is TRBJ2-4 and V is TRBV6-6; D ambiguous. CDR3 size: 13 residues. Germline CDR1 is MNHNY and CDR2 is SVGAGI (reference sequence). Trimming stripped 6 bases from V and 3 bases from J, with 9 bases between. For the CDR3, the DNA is TGTGCCAGCAGGAAGGATTTCAAAAACATTCAGTACTTC. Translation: CASRKDFKNIQYF.

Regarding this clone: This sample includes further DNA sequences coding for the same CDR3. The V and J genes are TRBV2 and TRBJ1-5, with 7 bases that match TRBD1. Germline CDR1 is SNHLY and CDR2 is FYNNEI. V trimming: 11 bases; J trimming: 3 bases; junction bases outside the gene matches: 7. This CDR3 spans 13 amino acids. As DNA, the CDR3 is TGTGCCTCGTCGGGACAGCTCAATCAGCCCCAGCATTTT. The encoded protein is CASSGQLNQPQHF. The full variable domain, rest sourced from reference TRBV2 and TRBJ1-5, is EPEVTQTPSHQVTQMGQEVILRCVPISNHLYFYWYRQILGQKVEFLVSFYNNEISEKSEIFDDQFSVERPDGSNFTLKIRSTKLEDSAMYFCASSGQLNQPQHFGDGTRLSIL.

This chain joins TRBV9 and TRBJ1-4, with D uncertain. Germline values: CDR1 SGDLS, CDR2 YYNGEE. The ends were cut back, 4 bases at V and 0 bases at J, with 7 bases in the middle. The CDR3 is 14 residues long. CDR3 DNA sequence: TGTGCCAGCAGCTACAGTGCAACTAATGAAAAACTGTTTTTT. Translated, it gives CASSYSATNEKLFF.